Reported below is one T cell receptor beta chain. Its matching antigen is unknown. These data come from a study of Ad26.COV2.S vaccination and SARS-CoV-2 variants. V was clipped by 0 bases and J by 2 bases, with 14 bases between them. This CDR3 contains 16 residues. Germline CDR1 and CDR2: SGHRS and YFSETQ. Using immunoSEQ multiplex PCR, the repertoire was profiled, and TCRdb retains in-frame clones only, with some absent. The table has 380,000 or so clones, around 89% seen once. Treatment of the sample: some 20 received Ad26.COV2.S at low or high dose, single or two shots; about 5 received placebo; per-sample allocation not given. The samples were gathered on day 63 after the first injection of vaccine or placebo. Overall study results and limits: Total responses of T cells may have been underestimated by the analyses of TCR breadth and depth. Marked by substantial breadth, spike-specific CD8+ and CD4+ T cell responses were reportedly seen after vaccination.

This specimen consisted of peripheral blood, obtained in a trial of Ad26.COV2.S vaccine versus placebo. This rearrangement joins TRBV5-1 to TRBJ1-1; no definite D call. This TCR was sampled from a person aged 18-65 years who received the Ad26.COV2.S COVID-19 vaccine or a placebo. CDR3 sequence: CASSLEVGEINTEAFF. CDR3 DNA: TGCGCCAGCAGCTTGGAAGTCGGCGAGATTAACACTGAAGCTTTCTTT. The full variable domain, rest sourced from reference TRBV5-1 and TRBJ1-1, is KAGVTQTPRYLIKTRGQQVTLSCSPISGHRSVSWYQQTPGQGLQFLFEYFSETQRNKGNFPGRFSGRQFSNSRSEMNVSTLELGDSALYLCASSLEVGEINTEAFFGQGTRLTVV.